The present entry profiles one TCR beta chain with its context. This clone's antigen is unknown. Per-nucleotide qualities are absent, and no much larger clonotype sits a single base away. The library was obtained by the immunoSEQ multiplex PCR assay. The multiplex PCR relied on a mix of 60 forward primers for TCR Vbeta segments and 13 reverse primers for TCR Jbeta segments. The CDR3 region of rearranged TCR beta genes was amplified from genomic DNA with a multiplex PCR assay. Amplified TCR beta libraries were sequenced as 87-base-pair reads on the Illumina HiSeq System. Per the original workflow: A later analysis tallied some 79 million unique TCR beta chains across the approximately 670 repertoires, and approximately 11 million of those chains were shared by two or more donors. To remove PCR and sequencing errors, raw reads were error-corrected and collapsed into unique sequences using a nearest-neighbor algorithm that merged closely related sequences. CDR3 sequences were aligned to IMGT reference sequences to assign V, D and J gene segments. For a sequence to be retained, a match of at least six nucleotides to both a V gene segment and a J gene segment was required. A rearrangement counted as productive if the CDR3 had no stop codons and remained in frame with V and J, and every other rearrangement counted as non-productive. CDR3 was defined according to IMGT convention as the region running from the second conserved V-encoded cysteine to the conserved J-encoded phenylalanine. The earlier analysis of about 610 of the donors excluded sequences that lacked an unambiguous match to a single V gene segment. In an earlier analysis of some 590 of the donors, V segments were called functional above 56.7% productive rearrangements and were called segregating when the between-donor standard deviation exceeded 5%. A statistical classification framework was built to diagnose cytomegalovirus status from the catalog of TCR beta chain sequences. In a later analysis, V and J genes were assigned by comparing TCR nucleotide sequences against IMGT/GENE-DB human TR gene sequences. The TCRdist pipeline was used in a later analysis to assign CDR3 sequences and most-parsimonious VDJ recombination scenarios. A later analysis defined each TCR beta chain by its CDR3 amino acid sequence plus V-gene family, and excluded reads lacking a unique V-gene family. In a later analysis, approximately 640 highly shared, low-generation-probability nucleotide sequences were removed to address suspected cross-contamination and a sequencing artifact. A later analysis calculated a clonal expansion index for each public chain from normalized within-repertoire ranks of inferred template counts. In a later analysis, generation probabilities were computed using a VDJ recombination model fitted to out-of-frame rearrangements, and the results were checked against IGoR. Hypergeometric tests were used in a later analysis to score TCR-TCR, TCR-HLA and TCR-CMV co-occurrence, with a repertoire-size bias correction applied to the TCR pairs. In a later analysis, false discovery rates were estimated by permuting HLA or CMV assignments 20 times. In a later analysis, co-occurring TCRs were grouped using DBSCAN, and TCRdist sequence similarity was added for clustering within HLA-allele-positive subsets. Co-occurrence clustering excluded repertoires with fewer than 30,000 or more than 120,000 public chains, plus five with anomalous nucleotide sharing. TCRdb took this table from immuneACCESS and kept in-frame rearrangements with V and J called. Such tables lack part of the clones; where checked against another copy, unresolved V genes explain under half of the gap, and the rest is unexplained. The D gene and trimming were derived from the DNA, and the V and J assignments and clone size from that table. Recorded for this sample are under 150,000 clones; approximately 80% of them occurred a single time. 5.1% of the sample is taken by the ten largest.

This sample stems from a study of cytomegalovirus exposure and HLA in healthy donors (dated by TCRdb to the late 2010s). Background for the entire study: In an earlier analysis of 587 of the donors, around 300 Gb of sequence data and just under 120 million unique TCR beta sequences from 180 million or so T cells were reported. A separate validation cohort of approximately 120 different subjects was used in addition to the approximately 640-subject first cohort. Of the approximately 400 genotyped donors, 65% to 90% fell in the genetic ancestry cluster associated with self-reported Caucasian donors. Across about 370 genotyped donors of the cohort, an average of approximately 240,000 unique TCR beta nucleotide sequences per donor were sequenced, and roughly a sixth of those sequences were non-productive. An earlier analysis of around 540 of the donors applied high-throughput TCR beta sequencing to assess whether each TCR beta V gene segment acted as functional or pseudogenic. In a later analysis, previously published TCR beta repertoires from more than 500 donors were re-analyzed and high-resolution HLA genotyping was added so that TCR occurrence patterns could be studied. Typing coverage differed by locus: A, B, C, DRB1 and DQB1 were typed in about 620-630 donors, DQA1 in around 500, DPA1 in over 600, and DPB1 in approximately 450. Genome-wide SNP genotypes for about 65% of the roughly 670 donors were used in a later genetic analysis, which treated that subset as a discovery cohort. The study used immunosequencing to profile the T cell repertoires of 600 to 850 subjects and linked those repertoires to cytomegalovirus serostatus. The later analysis used no new phenotypic data to find candidate immune exposures, relying instead on TCR beta sequences and their occurrence across donors. Because of strong linkage in the cohort, roughly five DR-DQ haplotypes were treated as single units for association and clustering. Class I and class II HLA loci were covered by the typing at four-digit resolution. Every repertoire in the discovery cohort had been generated on one and the same sequencing platform. The study combined high-throughput TCR immunosequencing, statistical association of individual TCRs with disease status, and machine learning to predict cytomegalovirus infection status. An early release covering roughly 640 HLA-typed donors comprised about 310 gigabases of sequencing data and roughly 86 million unique TCR sequences. Donor age, sex, ethnicity and CMV serostatus were compiled together with the repertoire data. The study aimed to test whether signatures of past pathogen exposure could be identified by cataloging public T cell receptors. Beyond this particular receptor, the publication reports: According to a later analysis, TCR association rates differed among HLA loci, with DRB1 alleles showing the most associated TCRs and HLA-C alleles showing the fewest. Assigning TCR associations to individual alleles was difficult when HLA alleles, especially DR and DQ, strongly co-occurred. Immune exposure information for the cohort was limited to CMV serostatus. Compared with the approximately 670-donor mean, donors in an Asian-associated ancestry cluster had fewer N-insertions in productive TCRs, according to a later genetic analysis. Some IMGT-functional V segments, including TRBV6-2 and TRBV6-3, could not be distinguished by the 87-base-pair reads and were therefore excluded. A later analysis found that most CMV-associated TCR beta chains appeared HLA-restricted, with HLA associations seemingly driven largely by CMV exposure. It was suggested by the authors that the approach could potentially be generalized to other disease states and immunological phenotypes. Because counts were too low, about 18 rarely observed V segments, including chromosome 9 orphons, were excluded from the earlier analysis of 587 of the donors. This cohort had only TCR beta chains sequenced, and the lack of alpha or paired-chain data limited which features could be detected. A few of the identified cytomegalovirus-associated TCR beta chains were confirmed in vitro to be specific for cytomegalovirus antigens. A further reported finding was that TCR beta sequences accurately predicted the HLA-A and HLA-B alleles for most subjects in the first cohort. Roughly uniform sequencing depth across donors was assumed in presence/absence analyses, although this assumption may not hold. Correlated functional status among segregating V segments might reflect linkage disequilibrium, but an unknown experimental factor could not be ruled out. In a later analysis, around 17,000 TCR beta sequences were associated with specific HLA alleles at a false discovery rate of 0.05. A group of highly shared sequence variants was considered likely to be a technical artifact of the sequencing pipeline. In the study, approximately 160 TCR beta chains were listed as associated with cytomegalovirus. A later analysis reported that several top co-occurrence clusters appeared linked to parvovirus B19, influenza, CMV and Epstein-Barr virus. In a later analysis, HLA-associated TCR beta chains were found to be more clonally expanded and to have lower generation probabilities than equally common non-associated chains. An earlier analysis of 587 of the donors showed that most TCR beta V segments appeared in productive rearrangements either about 90% or about 30% of the time, which broadly matched IMGT annotations. V-gene and J-gene trimming of TCR beta chains was associated with a missense DCLRE1C variant in a later genetic analysis, and the association was replicated in an independent cohort. Because some donors lacked HLA typing at each locus, the association tests relied only on the typed subset. Most TCR sequences were observed very rarely across donors, whereas some public TCRs were present in many individuals. The classifier was reported to diagnose cytomegalovirus status with high specificity and sensitivity in both the original and validation cohorts.

In total, roughly 710 healthy bone marrow donors made up the cohort. All cohort members were sampled while nominally healthy, although unrecorded immune exposures were likely present. The donor tested CMV seronegative and was one of the 352 seronegative cohort members. A peripheral blood sample was collected from each donor, and TCR beta sequencing was performed on peripheral blood mononuclear cells. The Qiagen DNeasy Blood Extraction Kit was used to extract genomic DNA from the blood cell samples. Counted from cysteine to phenylalanine, this CDR3 has 14 amino acids. Kept here is only the CDR3 DNA, which spans 42 bases and is read in frame from base 1. Relative to germline, V is 6 bases shorter and J is 5 bases shorter, with 17 bases between their ends. CDR1 and CDR2 were assigned from the germline V gene as MNHNS and SASEGT.

The source material was PBMCs. Rearrangement joined TRBV6-1 to TRBJ2-7; the D gene is perhaps TRBD2, on 6 matching bases. The clonotype comes from a male donor in good health and CMV-seronegative. The CDR3 has the sequence CASREDYGGDEQYF. The nucleotide sequence is TGTGCCAGCAGGGAGGACTACGGTGGGGACGAGCAGTACTTC.